The clone carrying this TCR beta chain was seen at least ten times. The antigen is unknown. The sample comes from a study of T cells in Graves' hyperthyroidism and ophthalmopathy. Study context: Sampling of peripheral blood happened at initial diagnosis, prior to any treatment.

Amplification of TCR beta CDR3 regions used RNA as the template. The TCR CDR3 first-round RT-PCR relied on the HTBI primer set. TCRdb re-derived calls from the multiplex PCR reads in MiXCR, one entry per CDR3 protein. The table has hundreds of thousands of distinct CDR3 sequences, over 15% seen once. V was pared by 5 bases and J by 6 bases, with 17 bases between. This CDR3 spans 15 amino acids. Study conclusions and caveats: Using 13 V-J features, a model discriminated ophthalmopathy from stable hyperthyroidism.

The chain joins TRBV12-3 or TRBV12-4 to TRBJ2-1, with no clear D. This sequence originates from a woman between 18 and 29 years old with Graves' ophthalmopathy. Sample: blood. The CDR3 DNA reads TGTGCCAGCAGTACGGTTTCTGGGCCGGGCAATGAGCAGTTCTTC. It translates to CASSTVSGPGNEQFF.